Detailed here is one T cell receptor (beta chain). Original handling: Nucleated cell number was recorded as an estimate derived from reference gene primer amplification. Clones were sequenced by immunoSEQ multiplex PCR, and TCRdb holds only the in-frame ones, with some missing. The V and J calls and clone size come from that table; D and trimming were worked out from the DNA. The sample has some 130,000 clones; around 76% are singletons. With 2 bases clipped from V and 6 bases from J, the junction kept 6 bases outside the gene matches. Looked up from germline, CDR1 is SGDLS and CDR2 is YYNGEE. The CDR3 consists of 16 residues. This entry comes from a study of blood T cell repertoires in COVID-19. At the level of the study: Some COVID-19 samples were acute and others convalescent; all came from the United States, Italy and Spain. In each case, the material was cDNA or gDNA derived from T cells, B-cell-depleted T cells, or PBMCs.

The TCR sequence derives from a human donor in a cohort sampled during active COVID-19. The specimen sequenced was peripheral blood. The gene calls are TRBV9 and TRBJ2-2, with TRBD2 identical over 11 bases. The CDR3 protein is CASSVNSGGAAGELFF. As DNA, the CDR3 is TGTGCCAGCAGCGTGAATAGCGGGGGGGCCGCCGGGGAGCTGTTTTTT.